This T cell receptor beta chain appears in the sequencing data of a study of vaccination and CD4 T cells after COVID-19 (dated by TCRdb to the early 2020s). About the study as a whole: SARS-CoV-2 positivity had been established in the convalescent patients by nasal swab PCR, and mild disease was recorded in eight to ten of these patients and severe disease in one. In the convalescent cohort there were six males and four females, among whom were two Hispanic individuals, seven Caucasians, two Asians and one multiracial person. Each participant got two doses of either the Pfizer-BioNTech BNT162b2 vaccine (n=8) or the Moderna mRNA-1273 vaccine (n=2). Post-COVID blood samples from convalescent patients were collected a median of roughly 100 days after diagnosis, with a range of about 30 to 170 days. Post-vaccine blood samples were taken a median of approximately 76 days after the second vaccine dose, with a range of about 14 to 241 days. Overlapping spike peptide pools from SARS-CoV-2 and from the common cold coronaviruses HCoV-NL63, HCoV-OC43 and HCoV-229E were used as culture stimuli. Control cultures received a CEFX viral epitope pool as the positive control, an HIV-1 Nef peptide pool as the negative control, or no peptide. In roughly eleven COVID-19 convalescent patients and 4 infection-naive healthy vaccine recipients, the spike-specific CD4+ TCR repertoire before mRNA vaccination was compared with the repertoire after mRNA vaccination. Summary of the overall study and its limitations: Of the vaccine-specific clones found in convalescent patients, nearly all (304 of 307) were mono-reactive for SARS-CoV-2 spike instead of being cross-reactive with common cold coronaviruses. Although the median number of SARS-CoV-2-reactive clonotypes went up from roughly 22 after infection to 35 to 40 after vaccination, the increase was not significant. Among convalescent patients, a median about 87% of the SARS-CoV-2-reactive clones seen after vaccination appeared only after vaccination, which suggests priming specific to the vaccine. Relatively few convalescent patients were included in the study, and early timepoints after natural infection were not analyzed.

The treatment or condition label, as the study defines it: roughly 10-day PBMC culture with coronavirus spike peptide pools or control peptides (ViraFEST assay). The study used the ViraFEST assay, which expanded antigen-specific T cells with peptide pools and then identified expanded clonotypes by TCR sequencing. The convalescent patients' positive SARS-CoV-2 PCR tests fell between March and December 2020, which was before the Alpha, Beta and Delta variants emerged in the United States. Each well held two million PBMCs cultured with approximately 9.2 ug/ml peptide pools in IMDM containing 5% human AB serum and around 10 IU/ml IL-2. On days 3 and 7, half of the culture medium was replaced with fresh IL-2-containing medium. Once the cells had been in culture for less than 11 days, the EasySep CD4+ T cell isolation kit was used to isolate CD4+ T cells by negative selection. Ficoll-Paque Plus gradient centrifugation was used to isolate PBMCs from whole blood, and the isolated PBMCs were then either used fresh or cryopreserved at -140C. Culture conditions were generally each tested in triplicate wells.

The sample holds a few counts of this clonotype. This clone's antigen is unknown. One base away there is no much larger clone; base qualities are not given. Library prep was done by PCR. DNA from cultured CD4+ T cells was subjected to TCR sequencing with the Oncomine TCR Beta short-read assay at the Johns Hopkins FTIC core. The QIAamp micro DNA kit was used to extract genomic DNA from the cultured CD4+ T cells. Oncomine TCR Beta libraries made from cultured CD4+ T cells were pooled using unique dual indexes and sequenced on an Illumina iSeq 100. In the original analysis: Non-productive sequences were filtered out, and CDR3s that did not start with C, did not end with F or W, or were shorter than 7 amino acids were discarded. The MANAFEST web application was used to identify antigen-specific clonotypes by comparing peptide-stimulated wells against reference wells and other culture wells. An FDR below 0.05, an odds ratio above 5, and a productive frequency above 0.1% in at least two of three replicate wells were required for clones to be considered positive. Cross-reactive clonotypes were defined as significantly expanded in both SARS-CoV-2 spike wells and at least one common cold coronavirus spike condition. Levenshtein distances (stringdist) and unrooted phylogenetic trees (ape) in R version 3.6.1 were used to assess CDR3 homology. TCRdb trimmed the raw reads at Q25, called clones with MiXCR and kept productive beta chains. Rows with one shared CDR3 protein collapse into an entry with the most common genes and DNA. The V and J calls and clone size come from TCRdb's table, not from the authors' own analysis. Across this sample there are roughly 15,000 distinct CDR3 sequences, with 26% seen only once. The ten largest clones represent 23% of the sample.

CDR1 MNHEY and CDR2 SVGAGI are derived from the germline V gene. The CDR3 holds 14 amino acids from the cysteine to the phenylalanine. The kept DNA is CDR3 alone, 42 bases in frame from the first base. V is shortened by 3 bases, J by 7 bases, and the region joining them spans 12 bases. This chain is built from TRBV6-5 and TRBJ2-2, with the D gene not confidently named. Sequencing input: cultured CD4+ T cells from blood. This sequence originates from a human donor with COVID-19. The CDR3 has the sequence CASSYVGRGGELFF. The DNA reads as follows: TGTGCCAGCAGTTATGTAGGTCGAGGCGGGGAGCTGTTTTTT.